This T cell receptor beta chain was documented in a study of human T cells and chemical hapten exposure. Study findings and constraints: There was alopecia in the donors, so their immune response may differ from that of healthy people.

MiXCR, run by TCRdb on the RACE reads, gives a single entry per CDR3 protein. The sample comprises about 260,000 distinct CDR3 sequences, 7.5% to 9% of which are singletons, and over 2% rests with the top ten. This clonotype was found a few times. Its antigen is currently unknown. Time point denoted: pre-sensitization, week 0. The treatment here: therapeutic diphenylcyclopropenone sensitization with weekly scalp DPC. The CDR3 has 17 amino acids. Per the germline V gene, CDR1 is LGHNA and CDR2 is YNFKEQ. Trimming pared 3 bases from V and 0 bases from J, leaving 14 bases between. This TCR derives from a woman aged 40 to 50 with alopecia areata. Some clones in this sample may be carry-over from other donors' samples. The chain links TRBV4-2 to TRBJ2-2, with D perhaps matching TRBD1 (5 bases). This specimen was whole blood, taken in connection with sensitization to the hapten diphenylcyclopropenone (DPC). CDR3 amino acids: CASSHGIGATNTGELFF. CDR3 DNA sequence: TGTGCCAGCAGCCATGGGATTGGGGCTACGAACACCGGGGAGCTGTTTTTT.